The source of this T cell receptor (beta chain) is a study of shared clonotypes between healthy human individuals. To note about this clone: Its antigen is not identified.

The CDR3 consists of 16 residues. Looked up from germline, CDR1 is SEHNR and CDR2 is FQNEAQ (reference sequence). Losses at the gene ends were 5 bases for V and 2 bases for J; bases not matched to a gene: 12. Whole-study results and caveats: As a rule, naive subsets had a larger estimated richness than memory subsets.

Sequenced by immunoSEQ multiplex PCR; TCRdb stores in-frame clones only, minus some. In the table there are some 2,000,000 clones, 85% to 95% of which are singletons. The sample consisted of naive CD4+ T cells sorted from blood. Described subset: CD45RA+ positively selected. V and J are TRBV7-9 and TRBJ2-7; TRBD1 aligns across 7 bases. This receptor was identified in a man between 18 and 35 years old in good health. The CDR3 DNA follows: TGTGCCAGCAGCGCCCGACCCGGGACAGATGCCTACGAGCAGTACTTC. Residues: CASSARPGTDAYEQYF.